This TCR beta chain was recovered during a study of cytomegalovirus exposure and HLA in healthy donors. V gave up 3 bases and J gave up 4 bases, with 18 bases separating them. Germline V gene lookup returns CDR1 SNHLY and CDR2 FYNNEI. This CDR3 comprises 16 residues. Worth noting for this clone: Its antigen is not identified.

It was the 120-subject validation cohort, separate from the approximately 700-subject first cohort, to which the donors belonged. Broader study findings: The tendency of first-cohort TCR clusters to co-occur in the approximately 120 validation repertoires was identified by a subsequent analysis. Usually a TCR sequence was rare, but some public TCRs were found in many donors.

Method: immunoSEQ multiplex PCR; TCRdb's copy keeps in-frame clones and lacks some. The data show more than 150,000 clones, around 81% seen once. The sequenced material came from PBMCs. This sequence was found in a young woman in good health and CMV-seropositive. The chain couples TRBV2 to TRBJ1-2; tentative D call: TRBD1 (6 bases). This CDR3 reads CASSDGRGGAVYGYTF. Here the CDR3 DNA reads TGTGCCAGCAGTGATGGGCGTGGGGGGGCGGTCTATGGCTACACCTTC. Based on the CDR3 plus reference TRBV2 and TRBJ1-2, the full variable domain is EPEVTQTPSHQVTQMGQEVILRCVPISNHLYFYWYRQILGQKVEFLVSFYNNEISEKSEIFDDQFSVERPDGSNFTLKIRSTKLEDSAMYFCASSDGRGGAVYGYTFGSGTRLTVV.